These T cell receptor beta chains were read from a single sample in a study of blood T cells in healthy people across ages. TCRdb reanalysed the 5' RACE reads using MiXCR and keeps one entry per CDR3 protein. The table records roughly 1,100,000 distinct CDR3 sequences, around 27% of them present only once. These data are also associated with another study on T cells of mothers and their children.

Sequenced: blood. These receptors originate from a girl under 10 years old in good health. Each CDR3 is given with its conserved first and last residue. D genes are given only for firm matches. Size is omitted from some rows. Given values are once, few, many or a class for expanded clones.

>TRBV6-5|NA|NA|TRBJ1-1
TGTGCCAGCAGTTATGGGTTTTCGAACACTGAAGCTTTCTTT
CASSYGFSNTEAFF
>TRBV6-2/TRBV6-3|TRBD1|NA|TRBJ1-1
TGTGCCAGCGGACAGGGAGCAACTGAAGCTTTCTTT
CASGQGATEAFF
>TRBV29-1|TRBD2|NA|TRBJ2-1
TGCAGCGTGGGGGGGGTCTCCTTTGACAATGAGCAGTTCTTC
CSVGGVSFDNEQFF
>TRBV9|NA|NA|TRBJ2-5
TGTGCCAGCAGCGTAGCTGAAGAGTACCAAGAGACCCAGTACTTC
CASSVAEEYQETQYF
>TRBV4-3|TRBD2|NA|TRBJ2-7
TGCGCCAGCAGCCAATTCGTGGCTAGCGGCTACGAGCAGTACTTC
CASSQFVASGYEQYF
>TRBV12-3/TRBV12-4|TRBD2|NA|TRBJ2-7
TGTGCCAGCAGTATAGCGGGAGGGTACGAGCAGTACTTC
CASSIAGGYEQYF
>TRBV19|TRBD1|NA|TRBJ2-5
TGTGCCAGTAGTCTATACCGTCAGGGGGTTGAGACCCAGTACTTC
CASSLYRQGVETQYF
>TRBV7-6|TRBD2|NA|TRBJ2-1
TGTGCCAGGGGGGATAGCGGGGGCCTCTCCTACAATGAGCAGTTCTTC
CARGDSGGLSYNEQFF
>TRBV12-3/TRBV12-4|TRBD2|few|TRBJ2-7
TGTGCCAGCAGACCTAGCGGATCCTCGCCCTACGAGCAGTACTTC
CASRPSGSSPYEQYF
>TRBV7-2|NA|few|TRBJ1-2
TGTGCCAGCAGCTTAGTGGCAGGAGATAACTATGGCTACACCTTC
CASSLVAGDNYGYTF
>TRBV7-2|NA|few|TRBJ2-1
TGTGCCAGCAGCTTAGCAATTGGCAGTTTTACCTACAATGAGCAGTTCTTC
CASSLAIGSFTYNEQFF
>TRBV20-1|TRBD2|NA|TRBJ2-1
TGCAGTGCTAGCGGGTCGGGACTAGCATCGTACAATGAGCAGTTCTTC
CSASGSGLASYNEQFF
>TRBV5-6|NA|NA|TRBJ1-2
TGTGCCAGCAGCCACCCGGGGGGAGTATATGGCTACACCTTC
CASSHPGGVYGYTF
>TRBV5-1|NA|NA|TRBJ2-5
TGCGCCAGCGGGGTGAGCGGTCAAGAGACCCAGTACTTC
CASGVSGQETQYF
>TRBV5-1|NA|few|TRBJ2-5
TGCGCCAGCAGCTTGGGGGAGTACCCAGAGACCCAGTACTTC
CASSLGEYPETQYF
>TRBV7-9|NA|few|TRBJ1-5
TGTGCCAGCAGCTCCCCAGGGGATAGCAATCAGCCCCAGCATTTT
CASSSPGDSNQPQHF
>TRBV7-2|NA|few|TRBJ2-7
TGTGCCAGCAGCCCTTCGGCGGGCGACGCCTACGAGCAGTACTTC
CASSPSAGDAYEQYF
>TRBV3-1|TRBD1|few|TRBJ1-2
TGTGCCAGCAGCCAACGGGACAGCCCTAACTATGGCTACACCTTC
CASSQRDSPNYGYTF
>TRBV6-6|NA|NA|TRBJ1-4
TGTGCCAGCAGCTTCGGACTGATAACTAATGAAAAACTGTTTTTT
CASSFGLITNEKLFF
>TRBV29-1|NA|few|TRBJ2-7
TGCAGCGCTGGGACAACAGCCTACGAGCAGTACTTC
CSAGTTAYEQYF
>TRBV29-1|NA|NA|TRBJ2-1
TGCAGCACAGGGGGGAGGGGGGAGGATGAGCAGTTCTTC
CSTGGRGEDEQFF
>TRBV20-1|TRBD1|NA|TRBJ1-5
TGCAGTGCTCCTTCGGACAGGGTTAGCAATCAGCCCCAGCATTTT
CSAPSDRVSNQPQHF
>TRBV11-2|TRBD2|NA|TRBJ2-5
TGTGCCAGCAGCCCAGGGGCGGGGGGCCAAGAGACCCAGTACTTC
CASSPGAGGQETQYF
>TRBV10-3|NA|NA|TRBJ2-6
TGTGCCATCAGTGGTGGGGAGTCTGGGGCCAACGTCCTGACTTTC
CAISGGESGANVLTF
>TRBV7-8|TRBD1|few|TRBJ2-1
TGTGCCAGCAGGCATACAGGGGCCCTATACAATGAGCAGTTCTTC
CASRHTGALYNEQFF
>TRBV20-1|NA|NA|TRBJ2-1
TGCAGTGCTAGGTTTGACAATGAGCAGTTCTTC
CSARFDNEQFF
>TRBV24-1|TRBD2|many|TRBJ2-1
TGTGCCACCAGTGCCTCCGAACTAGCGGGGGTCGGGGAGCAGTTCTTC
CATSASELAGVGEQFF
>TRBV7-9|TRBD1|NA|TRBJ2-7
TGTGCCAGCAGCTCTTTTAGACAGGGGGCTTACGAGCAGTACTTC
CASSSFRQGAYEQYF
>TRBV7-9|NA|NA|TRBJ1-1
TGTGCCAGCAATGAGGGGCAGGGGTATGCTTTCTTT
CASNEGQGYAFF